This T cell receptor beta chain comes out of a study of T-cell reconstitution after alpha-beta-depleted transplantation in children. Unique molecular identifiers were incorporated into the prepared TCRbeta library. TCRdb passed the PCR reads through MiXCR, listing each CDR3 protein once. The sample includes approximately 630,000 distinct CDR3 sequences, around 12% seen only once; the top ten take 0.79%. The CDR3 sequence is 10 residues long. CDR1 and CDR2 from the germline V gene are LGHDT and YNNKEL (reference sequence). Deletions cut 8 bases from V and 7 bases from J, with 9 bases between. This clonotype showed up just a few times.

The genes are TRBV3-1 and TRBJ2-7; D not certain. This TCR derives from a girl aged 2 to 10 with congenital amegakaryocytic thrombocytopenia, due to receive a stem cell transplant. Source: PBMCs, taken before TCRalphabeta/CD19-depleted stem cell transplant. The DNA of the CDR3 is TGTGCCAGCCCTCATGGGGAGCAGTACTTC. Translation gives CASPHGEQYF.